This T cell receptor beta chain was captured by sequencing in a study of blood T cell repertoires in COVID-19. Overall study context: Acute and convalescent COVID-19 samples came from the United States, Italy and Spain.

Everyone who took part was about 18 to 89 years old, and they came from 20 to 25 US areas. Each participant's cohort was designated according to participant-reported clinical history. People in the exposed group encountered a COVID-19 case within 2 weeks before entering the study. Assay used: immunoSEQ multiplex PCR; TCRdb lists only in-frame clones, some missing. This repertoire shows 350,000 to 450,000 clones, nearly 90% found once; its top ten account for around 1.5%. The CDR3 contains 15 residues. Germline CDR1 and CDR2: MNHEY and SVGAGI. Unmatched junction bases numbered 2, after V lost 4 bases and J lost 3 bases.

The source of this sequence is a woman aged 18-29 years who had been exposed to COVID-19. Material: PBMCs or T cells enriched from blood (not recorded which). The genes are TRBV6-5 and TRBJ2-3, with 12 bases fitting TRBD2. For the CDR3, the DNA is TGTGCCAGCAGTTTTCTAGCGGGGGGGACAGATACGCAGTATTTT. It is translated as CASSFLAGGTDTQYF.